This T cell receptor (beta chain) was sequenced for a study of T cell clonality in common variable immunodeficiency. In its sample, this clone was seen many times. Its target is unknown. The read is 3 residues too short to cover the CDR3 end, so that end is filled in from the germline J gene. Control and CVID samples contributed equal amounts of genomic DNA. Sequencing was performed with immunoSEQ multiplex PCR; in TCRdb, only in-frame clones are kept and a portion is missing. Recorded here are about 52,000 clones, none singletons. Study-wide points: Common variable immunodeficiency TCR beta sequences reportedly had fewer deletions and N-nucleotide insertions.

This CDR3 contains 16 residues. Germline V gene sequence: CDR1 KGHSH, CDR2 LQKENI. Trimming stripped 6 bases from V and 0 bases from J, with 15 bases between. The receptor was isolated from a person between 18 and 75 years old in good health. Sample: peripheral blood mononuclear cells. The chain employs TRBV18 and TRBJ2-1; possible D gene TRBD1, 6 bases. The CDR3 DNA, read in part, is TGTGCCAGCTCCTCCAGCACAGGGAGCTCCTACAATGAG. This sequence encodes CASSSSTGSSYNE. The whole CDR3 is CASSSSTGSSYNEQFF.